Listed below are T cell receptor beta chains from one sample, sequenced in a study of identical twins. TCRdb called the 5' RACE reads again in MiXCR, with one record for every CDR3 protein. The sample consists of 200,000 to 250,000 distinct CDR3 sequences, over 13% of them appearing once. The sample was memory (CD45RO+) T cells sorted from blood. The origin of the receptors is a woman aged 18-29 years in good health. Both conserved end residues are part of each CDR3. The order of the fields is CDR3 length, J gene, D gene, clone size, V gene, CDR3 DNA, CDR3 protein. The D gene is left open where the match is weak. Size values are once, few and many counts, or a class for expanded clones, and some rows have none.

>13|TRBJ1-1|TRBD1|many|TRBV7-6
TGTGCCAGCAGTCGACAGGGTAACACTGAAGCTTTCTTT
CASSRQGNTEAFF
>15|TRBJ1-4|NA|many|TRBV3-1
TGTGCCAGCAGCGACCGGGGGCCGACTAATGAAAAACTGTTTTTT
CASSDRGPTNEKLFF
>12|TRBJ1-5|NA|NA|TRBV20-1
TGCAGTGCTAGAGTAGGTGGTCAGCCCCAGCATTTT
CSARVGGQPQHF
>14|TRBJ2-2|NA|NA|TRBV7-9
TGTGCCAGCAGACCGGGTGGGGACACCGGGGAGCTGTTTTTT
CASRPGGDTGELFF
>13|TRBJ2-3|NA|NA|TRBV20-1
TGCAGTGCCTCAGGGATTTCCACAGATACGCAGTATTTT
CSASGISTDTQYF
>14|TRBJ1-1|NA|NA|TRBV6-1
TGTGCCAGCAGCCGCCGAGAGGGGGGCCCTGAAGCTTTCTTT
CASSRREGGPEAFF
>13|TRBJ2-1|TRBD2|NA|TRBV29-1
TGCAGCGTCGCTCTAGCGGGGGAGAGTGAGCAGTTCTTC
CSVALAGESEQFF
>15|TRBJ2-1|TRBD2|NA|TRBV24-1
TGTGCCACCAGTGATGATGACAAGCGGGGTGGAGGGCAGTTCTTC
CATSDDDKRGGGQFF
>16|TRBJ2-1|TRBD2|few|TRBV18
TGTGCCAGCTCACCAGGCTCAACGGGGGGATACAATGAGCAGTTCTTC
CASSPGSTGGYNEQFF
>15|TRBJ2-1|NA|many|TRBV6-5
TGTGCCAGCAGTTACGGGGCTTTCTCCTACAATGAGCAGTTCTTC
CASSYGAFSYNEQFF
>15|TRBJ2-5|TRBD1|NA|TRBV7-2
TGTGCCAGCAGCCTAAGACAGGGGAGTGGTGAGACCCAGTACTTC
CASSLRQGSGETQYF
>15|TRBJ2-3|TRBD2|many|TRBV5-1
TGCGCCAGCAGCTGGATGCGGGAGAGTACAGATACGCAGTATTTT
CASSWMRESTDTQYF
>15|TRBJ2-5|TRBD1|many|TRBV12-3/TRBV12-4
TGTGCCAGCAGTCATCGGACAGGGGTCCAAGAGACCCAGTACTTC
CASSHRTGVQETQYF
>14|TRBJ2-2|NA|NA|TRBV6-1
TGTGCCAGCTTACCATCGCAATTGGCCGGGGAGCTGTTTTTT
CASLPSQLAGELFF
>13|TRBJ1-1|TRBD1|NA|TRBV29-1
TGCAGCTCCCCGGGACAGTTGAACACTGAAGCTTTCTTT
CSSPGQLNTEAFF
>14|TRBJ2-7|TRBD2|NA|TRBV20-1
TGCAGTGCCGGGGCTCTAGCGGGGGACTACGAGCAGTACTTC
CSAGALAGDYEQYF
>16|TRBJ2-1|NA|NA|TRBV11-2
TGTGCCAGCAGCTATGTAGGGCGGGGCTCCTACAATGAGCAGTTCTTC
CASSYVGRGSYNEQFF
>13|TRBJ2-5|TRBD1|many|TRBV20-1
TGCAGTGCTGAATGGACAGGGGAAGAGACCCAGTACTTC
CSAEWTGEETQYF
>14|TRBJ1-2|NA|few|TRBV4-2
TGTGCCAGCAGCCAAGGGGACCGGGAAACGGGCTACACCTTC
CASSQGDRETGYTF
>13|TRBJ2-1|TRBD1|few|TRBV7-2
TGTGCCAGCTGGAACAGGGGGCTTGGTGAGCAGTTCTTC
CASWNRGLGEQFF
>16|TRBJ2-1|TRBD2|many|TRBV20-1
TGCAGTGCTACCCATAGCGGGCCGAGCTCCTACAATGAGCAGTTCTTC
CSATHSGPSSYNEQFF
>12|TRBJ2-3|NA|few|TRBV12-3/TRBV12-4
TGTGCCAGCGAGAAGGGCACAGATACGCAGTATTTT
CASEKGTDTQYF
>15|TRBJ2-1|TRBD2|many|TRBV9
TGTGCCAGCAGCGGTAGCGGGGGGGCCACCAATGAGCAGTTCTTC
CASSGSGGATNEQFF
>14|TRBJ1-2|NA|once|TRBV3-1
TGTGCCAGCAGCCACTCCGGATTTAACTATGGCTACACCTTC
CASSHSGFNYGYTF
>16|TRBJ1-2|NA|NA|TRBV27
TGTGCCAGCAGTTTGGTCGGGGGCACTACTAACTATGGCTACACCTTC
CASSLVGGTTNYGYTF
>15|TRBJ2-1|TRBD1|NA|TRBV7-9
TGTGCCAGCAGCCGGGGACAGGAGGGGCTCAATGAGCAGTTCTTC
CASSRGQEGLNEQFF
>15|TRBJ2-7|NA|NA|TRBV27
TGTGCCAGCAGTTCGGACCGCAAGATGGGGAACGAGCAGTACTTC
CASSSDRKMGNEQYF
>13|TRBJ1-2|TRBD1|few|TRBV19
TGTGCCAGTAGTCCATCCAGGGGGGATGGCTACACCTTC
CASSPSRGDGYTF
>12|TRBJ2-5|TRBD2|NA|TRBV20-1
TGCAGTGCTGGAGGACTAGAAGAGACCCAGTACTTC
CSAGGLEETQYF
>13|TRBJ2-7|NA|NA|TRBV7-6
TGTGCCAGCAGCTTAGCTGGTGGAGGTGAGCAGTACTTC
CASSLAGGGEQYF
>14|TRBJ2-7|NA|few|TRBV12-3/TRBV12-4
TGTGCCAGCTCCCGGGGACTTCGCAACTACGAGCAGTACTTC
CASSRGLRNYEQYF
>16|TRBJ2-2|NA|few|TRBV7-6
TGTGCCAGCAGCTTAAGGGGGAATTCCCTCACCGGGGAGCTGTTTTTT
CASSLRGNSLTGELFF
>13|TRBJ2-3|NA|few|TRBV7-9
TGTGCCAGCAGCTCCAGCGAATGGGATACGCAGTATTTT
CASSSSEWDTQYF
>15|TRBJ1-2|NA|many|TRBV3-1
TGTGCCAGCAGCCAGACCGACAGTTGGATTTATGGCTACACCTTC
CASSQTDSWIYGYTF
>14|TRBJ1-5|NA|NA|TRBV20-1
TGCAGTGCTAGAGCCGAACTCCCCAATCAGCCCCAGCATTTT
CSARAELPNQPQHF
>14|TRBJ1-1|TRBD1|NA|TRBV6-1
TGTGCCAGCAGTGAAGTGCAGGGGGACACTGAAGCTTTCTTT
CASSEVQGDTEAFF
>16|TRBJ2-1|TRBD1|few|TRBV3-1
TGTGCCAGCAGCCACCTCTTCAGGGGGCATAGCGTGGAGCAGTTCTTC
CASSHLFRGHSVEQFF
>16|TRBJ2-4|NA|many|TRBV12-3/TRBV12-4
TGTGCCAGCACCCCCGGGGGCACCCGAGGGCTAAACATTCAGTACTTC
CASTPGGTRGLNIQYF
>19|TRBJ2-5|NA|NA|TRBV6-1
TGTGCCAGCAGCCCCAAGGGGCCAGGTAGCACCCTCCGGCAAGAGACCCAGTACTTC
CASSPKGPGSTLRQETQYF
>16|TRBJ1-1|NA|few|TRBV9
TGTGCCAGCAGCAAATTGGGGGGGAATATGAACACTGAAGCTTTCTTT
CASSKLGGNMNTEAFF
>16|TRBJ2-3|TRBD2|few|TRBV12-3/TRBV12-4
TGTGCCAGCAGTTTCTGGACTAGCGGTCTCACAGATACGCAGTATTTT
CASSFWTSGLTDTQYF
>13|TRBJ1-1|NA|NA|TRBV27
TGTGCCAGCAGGGGGGGACGGGACACTGAAGCTTTCTTT
CASRGGRDTEAFF
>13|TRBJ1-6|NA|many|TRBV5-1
TGCGCCAGCAGCCCGGACCCTAATTCACCCCTCCACTTT
CASSPDPNSPLHF
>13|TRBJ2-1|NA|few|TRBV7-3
TGTGCCAGCAGCTTGTGGGTACACAATGAGCAGTTCTTC
CASSLWVHNEQFF
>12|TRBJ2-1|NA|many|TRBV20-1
TGCAGTGTTAAGCCCGGGGGTAATGAGCAGTTCTTC
CSVKPGGNEQFF
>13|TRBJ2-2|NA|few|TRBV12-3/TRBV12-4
TGTGCCAGCACCCCAAGGACCACCGGGGAGCTGTTTTTT
CASTPRTTGELFF
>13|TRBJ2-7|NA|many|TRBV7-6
TGTGCCAGCGGGACATCACCTTCCTACGAGCAGTACTTC
CASGTSPSYEQYF
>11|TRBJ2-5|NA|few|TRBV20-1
TGCAGTGCACAGGCAGTGGAGACCCAGTACTTC
CSAQAVETQYF
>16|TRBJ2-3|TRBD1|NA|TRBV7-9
TGTGCCAGCAGCTCGGGGGACAGGGGGGGCACAGATACGCAGTATTTT
CASSSGDRGGTDTQYF
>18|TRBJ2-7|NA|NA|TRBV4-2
TGTGCCAGCAGCCCCTTTTGGGGCGGGACACTTCCTCTCCACGAGCAGTACTTC
CASSPFWGGTLPLHEQYF
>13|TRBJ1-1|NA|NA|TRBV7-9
TGTGCCAGCAGCTTACAGGGTACAGCTGAAGCTTTCTTT
CASSLQGTAEAFF
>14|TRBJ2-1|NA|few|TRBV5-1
TGCGCCAGCAGCTTGGAAGGGCAATCCCCCTTCCAGTTCTTC
CASSLEGQSPFQFF
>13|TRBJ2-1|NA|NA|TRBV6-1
TGTGCCAGCAGTATCCTAGCCCAAAATGAGCAGTTCTTC
CASSILAQNEQFF